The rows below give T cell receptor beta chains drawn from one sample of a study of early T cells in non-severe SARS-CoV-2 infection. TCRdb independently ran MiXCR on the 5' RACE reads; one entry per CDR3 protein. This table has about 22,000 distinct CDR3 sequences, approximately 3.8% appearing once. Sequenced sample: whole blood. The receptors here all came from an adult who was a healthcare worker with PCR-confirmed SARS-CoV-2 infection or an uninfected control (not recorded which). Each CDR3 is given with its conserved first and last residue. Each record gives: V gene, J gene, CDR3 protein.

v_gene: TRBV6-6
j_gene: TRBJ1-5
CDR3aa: CASSLRQGSNQPQHF

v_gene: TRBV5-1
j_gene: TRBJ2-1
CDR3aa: CASSFLPTSGSLNGNEQFF

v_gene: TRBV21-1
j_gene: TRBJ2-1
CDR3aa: CASSNWPCVNEQFF

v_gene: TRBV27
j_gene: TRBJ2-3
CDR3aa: CASKSGLAGLDTQYF

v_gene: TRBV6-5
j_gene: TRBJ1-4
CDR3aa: CASRPFRNEKLFF

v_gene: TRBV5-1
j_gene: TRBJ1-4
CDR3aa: CASSLAKNEKLFF

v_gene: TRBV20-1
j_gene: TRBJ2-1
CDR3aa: CSAFHSPSYNEQFF

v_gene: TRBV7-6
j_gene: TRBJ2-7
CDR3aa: CASSPGTGVSYEQYF

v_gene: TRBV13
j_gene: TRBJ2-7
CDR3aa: CASSYSGTAEQYF

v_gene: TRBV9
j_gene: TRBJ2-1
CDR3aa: CASSVGQGAYNEQFF

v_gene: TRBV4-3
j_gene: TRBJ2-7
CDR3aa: CASSGSGTSYEQYF

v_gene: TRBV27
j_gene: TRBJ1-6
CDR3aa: CASSLDRDRESPLHF

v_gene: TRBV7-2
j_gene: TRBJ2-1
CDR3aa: CASSLRGLNNEQFF

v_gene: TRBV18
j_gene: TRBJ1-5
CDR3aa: CASSPWGPNQPQHF

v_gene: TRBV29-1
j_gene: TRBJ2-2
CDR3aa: CSVGDNSNTGELFF

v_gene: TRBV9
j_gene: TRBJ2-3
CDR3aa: CASSVSADTQYF

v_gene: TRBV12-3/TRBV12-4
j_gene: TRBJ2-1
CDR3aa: CASRGSGRDEQFF

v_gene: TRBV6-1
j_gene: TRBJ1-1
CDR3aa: CASSEALLGRRLEAFF

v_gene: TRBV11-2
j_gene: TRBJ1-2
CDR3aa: CASSRGLTNYGYTF

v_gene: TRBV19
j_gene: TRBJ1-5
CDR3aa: CASSIAHQPQHF

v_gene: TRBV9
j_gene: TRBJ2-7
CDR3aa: CASSATSGEHYEQYF

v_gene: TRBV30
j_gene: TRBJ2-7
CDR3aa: CAWSFTPAYEQYF

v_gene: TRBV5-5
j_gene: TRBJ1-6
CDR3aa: CASSRAGTVNSPLHF

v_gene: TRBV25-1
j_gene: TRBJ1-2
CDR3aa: CASSPSTGLGYGYTF

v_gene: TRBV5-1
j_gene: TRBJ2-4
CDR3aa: CASGTGEGNIQYF

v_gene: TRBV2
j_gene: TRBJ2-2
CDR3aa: CASSEGRGGGELFF

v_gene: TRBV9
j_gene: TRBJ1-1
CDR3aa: CASSVASGKTEAFF

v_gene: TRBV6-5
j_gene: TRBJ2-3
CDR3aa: CASRPGGSRDTQYF

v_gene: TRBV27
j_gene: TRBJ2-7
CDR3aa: CASSPGGSYEQYF

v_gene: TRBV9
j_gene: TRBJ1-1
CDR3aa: CASSPNLLRTEAFF

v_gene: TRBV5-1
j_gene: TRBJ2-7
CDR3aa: CASSLGITYEQYF

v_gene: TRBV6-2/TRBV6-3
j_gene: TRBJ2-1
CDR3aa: CASGPGLGLADGYNEQFF

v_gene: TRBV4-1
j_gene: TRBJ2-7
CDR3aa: CASSQARTGDREQYF

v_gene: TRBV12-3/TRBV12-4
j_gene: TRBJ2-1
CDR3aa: CASSSGTVQFF

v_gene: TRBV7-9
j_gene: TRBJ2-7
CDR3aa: CASSLGWRNEQYF

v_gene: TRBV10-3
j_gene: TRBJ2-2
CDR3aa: CAIKAGAARSTGELFF

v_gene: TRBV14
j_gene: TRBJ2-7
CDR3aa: CASSRDRSYEQYF